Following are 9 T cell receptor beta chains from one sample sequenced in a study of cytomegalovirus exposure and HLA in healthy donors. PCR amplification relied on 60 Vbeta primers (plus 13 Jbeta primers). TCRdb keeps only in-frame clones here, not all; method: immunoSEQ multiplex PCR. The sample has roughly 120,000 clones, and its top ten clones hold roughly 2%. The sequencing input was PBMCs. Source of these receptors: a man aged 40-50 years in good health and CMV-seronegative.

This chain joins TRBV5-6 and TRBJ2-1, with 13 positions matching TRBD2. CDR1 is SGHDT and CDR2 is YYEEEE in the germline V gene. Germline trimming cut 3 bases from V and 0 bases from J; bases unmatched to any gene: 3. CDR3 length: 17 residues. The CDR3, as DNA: TGTGCCAGCAGCTACCGGACTAGCGGGAGCTCCTACAATGAGCAGTTCTTC. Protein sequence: CASSYRTSGSSYNEQFF.

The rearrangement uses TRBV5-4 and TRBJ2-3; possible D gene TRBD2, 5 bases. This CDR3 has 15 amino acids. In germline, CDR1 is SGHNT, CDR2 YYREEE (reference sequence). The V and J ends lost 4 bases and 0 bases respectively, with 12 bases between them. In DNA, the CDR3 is TGTGCCAGCAGCACCAGCGGTTCTAGCACAGATACGCAGTATTTT. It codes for CASSTSGSSTDTQYF.

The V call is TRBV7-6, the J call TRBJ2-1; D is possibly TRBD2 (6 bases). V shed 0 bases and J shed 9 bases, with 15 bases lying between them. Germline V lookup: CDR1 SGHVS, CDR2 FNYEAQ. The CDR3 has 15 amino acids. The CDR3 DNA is TGTGCCAGCAGCTTAGCGTCTAGCGAGGGCGTTGAGCAGTTCTTC. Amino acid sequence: CASSLASSEGVEQFF.

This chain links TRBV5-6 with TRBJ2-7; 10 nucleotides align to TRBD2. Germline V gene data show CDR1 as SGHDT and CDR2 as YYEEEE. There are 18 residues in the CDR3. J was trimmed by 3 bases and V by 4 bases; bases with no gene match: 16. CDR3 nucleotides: TGTGCCAGCAGCCTATCTAGGGGATTAGCGGGAGGACTCTACGAGCAGTACTTC. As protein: CASSLSRGLAGGLYEQYF. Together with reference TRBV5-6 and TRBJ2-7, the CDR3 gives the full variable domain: DAGVTQSPTHLIKTRGQQVTLRCSPKSGHDTVSWYQQALGQGPQFIFQYYEEEERQRGNFPDRFSGHQFPNYSSELNVNALLLGDSALYLCASSLSRGLAGGLYEQYFGPGTRLTVT.

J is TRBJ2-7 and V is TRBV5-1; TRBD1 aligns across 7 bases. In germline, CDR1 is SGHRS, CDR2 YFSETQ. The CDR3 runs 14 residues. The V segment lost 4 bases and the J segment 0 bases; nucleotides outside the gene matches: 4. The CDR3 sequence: CASSIRDSSYEQYF. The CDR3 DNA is TGCGCCAGCAGCATCCGGGACAGCTCCTACGAGCAGTACTTC.

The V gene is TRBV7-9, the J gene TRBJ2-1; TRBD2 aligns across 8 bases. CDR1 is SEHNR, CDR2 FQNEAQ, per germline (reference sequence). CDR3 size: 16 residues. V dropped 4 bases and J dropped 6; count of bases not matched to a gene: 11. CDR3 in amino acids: CASSYSGGSGSNEQFF. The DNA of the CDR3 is TGTGCCAGCAGCTACTCAGGTGGGAGCGGGAGCAATGAGCAGTTCTTC.

For the CDR3, the DNA is TGTGCCAGCAGTGAGGCCGGGACAGGGCTTTACGAGCAGTACTTC. Its translation is CASSEAGTGLYEQYF. The chain employs TRBV6-1 and TRBJ2-7, with 9 positions matching TRBD1. The J segment lost 4 bases and the V segment lost 3 bases, leaving 7 bases of the junction unmatched. Per germline, CDR1 MNHNS and CDR2 SASEGT. CDR3 length: 15 amino acids.

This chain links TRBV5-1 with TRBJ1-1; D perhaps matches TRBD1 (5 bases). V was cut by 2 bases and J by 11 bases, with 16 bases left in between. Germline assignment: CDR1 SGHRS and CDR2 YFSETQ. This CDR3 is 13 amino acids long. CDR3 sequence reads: CASSFGGDQVAFF. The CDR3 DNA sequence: TGCGCCAGCAGCTTTGGGGGGGACCAGGTTGCTTTCTTT.

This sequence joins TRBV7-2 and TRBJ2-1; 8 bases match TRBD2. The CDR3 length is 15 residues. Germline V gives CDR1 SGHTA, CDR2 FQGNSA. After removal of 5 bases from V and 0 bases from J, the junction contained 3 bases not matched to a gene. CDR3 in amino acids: CASSLGTSSYNEQFF. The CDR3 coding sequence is TGTGCCAGCAGCCTCGGGACTAGCTCCTACAATGAGCAGTTCTTC.